These 30 T cell receptor beta chains came from one sample sequenced in a study of T-cell memory formation after mild COVID-19. Each CDR3 protein gets one entry after TCRdb re-called the 5' RACE reads with MiXCR. The table lists 550,000 to 700,000 distinct CDR3 sequences, roughly 18% of them singletons. What was sequenced was PBMCs or a T cell subset sorted from them (not recorded which). These TCRs come from an adult woman who had mild COVID-19 (a few samples of this study predate the infection). Cell type and time point are not known.

The chain is built from TRBV7-9 and TRBJ1-2; TRBD1 agrees at 12 bases. The ends lost 5 bases at V and 13 bases at J; junction bases unmatched: 11. Germline CDR1 and CDR2: SEHNR and FQNEAQ (reference sequence). CDR3 length equals 14 residues. CDR3 amino acids: CASSVKGQGAGGTF. The CDR3, as DNA: TGTGCCAGCAGCGTTAAGGGACAGGGGGCAGGGGGCACCTTC.

This chain links TRBV2 with TRBJ2-3; no reliable D call. Per germline, CDR1 SNHLY and CDR2 FYNNEI. The CDR3 sequence is 13 residues long. Trimming cost V 6 bases and J 0 bases, with 7 bases left between them. The CDR3 DNA follows: TGTGCCAGCAGGGGTTTGAGCACAGATACGCAGTATTTT. Protein: CASRGLSTDTQYF.

This clonotype has a handful of counts. V gene TRBV30 combines with J gene TRBJ2-7; TRBD2 is a possible D gene (6 bases). Looked up from germline, CDR1 is GTSNPN and CDR2 is SVGIG (reference sequence). This CDR3 is built from 13 residues. Trimming left V 5 bases short and J 6 bases short, with 17 bases between. The CDR3 sequence: CAWDRGAGGEQYF. CDR3 sequence (DNA): TGTGCCTGGGATCGCGGGGCAGGCGGCGAGCAGTACTTC. Drawing the rest from reference TRBV30 and TRBJ2-7, the complete variable domain is SQTIHQWPATLVQPVGSPLSLECTVEGTSNPNLYWYRQAAGRGLQLLFYSVGIGQISSEVPQNLSASRPQDRQFILSSKKLLLSDSGFYLCAWDRGAGGEQYFGPGTRLTVT.

V and J are TRBV18 and TRBJ2-1; 11 bases agree with TRBD2. V was pared by 4 bases and J by 7 bases, with 6 bases of the junction left unmatched. Germline loops: CDR1 KGHSH, CDR2 LQKENI. This CDR3 has 15 amino acids. The CDR3 sequence: CASSLTSGSQNEQFF. DNA of the CDR3: TGTGCCAGCTCACTTACTAGCGGGAGTCAGAATGAGCAGTTCTTC. Combining the CDR3 with reference TRBV18 and TRBJ2-1 gives the whole variable domain NAGVMQNPRHLVRRRGQEARLRCSPMKGHSHVYWYRQLPEEGLKFMVYLQKENIIDESGMPKERFSAEFPKEGPSILRIQQVVRGDSAAYFCASSLTSGSQNEQFFGPGTRLTVL.

This clonotype was counted many times. The chain is built from TRBV2 and TRBJ2-7; D possibly uses TRBD1 or TRBD2 (5 bases each). Looked up from germline, CDR1 is SNHLY and CDR2 is FYNNEI. The CDR3 contains 13 residues. V shed 6 bases and J shed 1 base, with 10 bases lying between them. In DNA form, the CDR3 reads TGTGCCAGCAGAGGGACGGAGTCCTACGAGCAGTACTTC. Residues: CASRGTESYEQYF.

This clonotype was picked up a small number of times. The chain couples TRBV21-1 to TRBJ1-4; the DNA was not used to check the table's D call, TRBD1. TRBV21-1 is an annotated pseudogene. The CDR3 extends over 15 amino acids. The CDR3 DNA sequence: TGTGCCAGCAGAAGGGCCGGGACCCTTAATGAAAAACTGTTTTTT. It codes for CASRRAGTLNEKLFF.

The chain is built from TRBV9 and TRBJ2-1; 8 nucleotides line up with TRBD2. Looked up from germline, CDR1 is SGDLS and CDR2 is YYNGEE. V lost 4 bases, J lost 1 base, and 4 bases stayed unmatched. The CDR3 has 15 amino acids. The CDR3 sequence is CASSPPSGSYNEQFF. The CDR3 DNA reads TGTGCCAGCAGCCCACCTAGCGGGTCCTACAATGAGCAGTTCTTC.

The chain joins TRBV11-2 to TRBJ2-3, with unresolved D. This CDR3 comprises 13 residues. The V and J ends lost 6 bases and 5 bases respectively, with 12 bases between them. Germline-derived CDR1 and CDR2 are SGHAT and FQNNGV. The CDR3 DNA follows: TGTGCCAGCAGTTTCGGGCCCGAAGATACGCAGTATTTT. Translation: CASSFGPEDTQYF.

This clonotype has more than one count but fewer than ten. The rearrangement uses TRBV4-2 and TRBJ1-5; D call uncertain. CDR3 length equals 14 residues. Germline V CDR1 and CDR2: LGHNA, YNFKEQ. V was pared by 3 bases and J by 5 bases, with 11 bases between. The CDR3 DNA follows: TGTGCCAGCAGCCAGGTACGAGGCGATCAGCCCCAGCATTTT. As protein: CASSQVRGDQPQHF.

The chain employs TRBV21-1 and TRBJ1-2; the DNA was not compared with TRBD1, the D call given in the table. TRBV21-1 is an annotated pseudogene. The CDR3 covers 14 residues. The CDR3 loop reads CASSKAGEQYGYTF. The CDR3 bases are TGTGCCAGCAGCAAAGCAGGGGAGCAATATGGCTACACCTTC.

V usage is TRBV20-1 and J usage is TRBJ1-2; possibly TRBD1 for D (5 bases). The CDR3 loop spans 15 amino acids. The V gene lost 4 bases and the J gene lost 4 bases, with 19 bases spanning the gap. Germline V lookup: CDR1 DFQATT, CDR2 SNEGSKA (reference sequence). The CDR3 spells CSANSFPQGGYGYTF. The CDR3 DNA follows: TGCAGTGCTAATTCCTTCCCCCAGGGAGGCTATGGCTACACCTTC.

This clonotype was recorded a few times. The chain uses TRBV24-1 and TRBJ2-3; the match to TRBD1 covers 11 bases. Germline CDR1 reads KGHDR; CDR2 reads SFDVKD. V shed 5 bases, J shed 4 bases, and the junction held 4 bases outside the gene matches. The CDR3 has 15 residues. The CDR3 region is CATSALGQGADTQYF. The CDR3 DNA sequence: TGTGCCACCAGTGCCCTGGGACAGGGGGCAGATACGCAGTATTTT.

This chain uses TRBV20-1 with TRBJ1-1, with D uncertain. Trimming took 1 base from V and 2 from J, leaving 17 bases between them. The germline V gene has CDR1 DFQATT and CDR2 SNEGSKA (reference sequence). The CDR3 has 16 amino acids. DNA for the CDR3: TGCAGTGCTAGAGGACTGTTGGTACAGTATAACACTGAAGCTTTCTTT. Its protein product is CSARGLLVQYNTEAFF.

A few counts support this clonotype. This chain connects TRBV29-1 to TRBJ1-1; D is unclear. This CDR3 region has 14 residues. From germline, CDR1 is SQVTM and CDR2 ANQGSEA. The V end was cut by 8 bases, the J end by 1 base, with 17 bases between. The DNA of the CDR3 is TGCAGCCGGATCGTTGAGTGGCCGAACACTGAAGCTTTCTTT. It encodes CSRIVEWPNTEAFF.

This clonotype was recorded a few times. This sequence joins TRBV7-3 and TRBJ2-5; 9 nucleotides align to TRBD2. The junction had 4 bases not matched to a gene; V was cut back by 4 bases and J by 7 bases. The CDR3 loop spans 13 amino acids. CDR1 and CDR2 (germline): SGHTA, FQGTGA. The CDR3 protein is CASSSLAGTTQYF. The CDR3 nucleotides read TGTGCCAGCAGCTCGCTAGCGGGGACGACCCAGTACTTC.

The gene calls are TRBV2 and TRBJ2-5; no firm D call. This CDR3 comprises 15 residues. The V end lost 0 bases, the J end lost 2 bases, and 10 bases lay between the germline ends. Germline V gene lookup returns CDR1 SNHLY and CDR2 FYNNEI. Written as DNA, the CDR3 is TGTGCCAGCAGTGAAGCTGAGGTCAGTCAAGAGACCCAGTACTTC. It is translated as CASSEAEVSQETQYF.

V gene TRBV19 combines with J gene TRBJ1-1, with D possibly TRBD1 on 6 matching bases. The CDR3 spans 15 residues. The V gene's germline CDR1 is LNHDA and CDR2 SQIVND (reference sequence). The ends were cut back, 2 bases at V and 1 base at J, with 11 bases in the middle. Written as DNA, the CDR3 is TGTGCCAGTAGTATATACGGGGGCACGAACACTGAAGCTTTCTTT. This codes for CASSIYGGTNTEAFF.

The V call is TRBV11-2, the J call TRBJ2-4; 7 nucleotides match TRBD2. V was clipped by 6 bases and J by 1 base; unmatched bases: 3. The CDR3 contains 14 residues. Per germline, CDR1 SGHAT and CDR2 FQNNGV. As DNA, the CDR3 is TGTGCCAGCAGTAAAGCGGGGGCCAAAAACATTCAGTACTTC. Protein product: CASSKAGAKNIQYF.

J is TRBJ2-3 and V is TRBV19; 8 bases match TRBD2. Germline CDR1 is LNHDA and CDR2 is SQIVND (reference sequence). There are 15 residues in the CDR3. V lost 8 bases and J lost 2; bases outside the gene matches: 9. CDR3 in amino acids: CASAKRGGPTDTQYF. CDR3 DNA: TGTGCCAGTGCTAAACGGGGGGGCCCCACAGATACGCAGTATTTT.

This clonotype has a handful of counts. V is TRBV14 and J is TRBJ2-1, with D possibly being TRBD2 (5 bases). Between the trimmed V and J ends, which lost 5 bases and 4 bases, there was a span of 15 bases. Looked up from germline, CDR1 is SGHDN and CDR2 is FVKESK. The CDR3 is 15 amino acids. The CDR3 bases are TGTGCCAGCAGCTCCCCTGAGGGATTTTACAATGAGCAGTTCTTC. Its translation is CASSSPEGFYNEQFF. The full variable domain, with the rest looked up from reference TRBV14 and TRBJ2-1, is EAGVTQFPSHSVIEKGQTVTLRCDPISGHDNLYWYRRVMGKEIKFLLHFVKESKQDESGMPNNRFLAERTGGTYSTLKVQPAELEDSGVYFCASSSPEGFYNEQFFGPGTRLTVL.

CDR3 residues: CAISETGGTNGYTF. The CDR3 nucleotides read TGTGCCATCAGTGAGACAGGGGGGACGAACGGCTACACCTTC. The chain links TRBV10-3 to TRBJ1-2; 8 positions agree with TRBD1. This CDR3 has 14 residues. Trimming removed 2 bases from V and 8 bases from J; junction bases left unmatched: 7. Germline V gives CDR1 ENHRY, CDR2 SYGVKD.

This clonotype turned up a few times. An end of the junction does not agree with germline; a read error may underlie this. The chain combines TRBV30 with TRBJ1-1; 7 positions agree with TRBD1. CDR1 and CDR2 from the germline V gene are GTSNPN and SVGIG (reference sequence). The length of the CDR3 is 13 residues. CDR3 bases: TGTGCCTGGAGTGTACAGGGGAACGCTGAAGCTTTCTTT. Translating it yields CAWSVQGNAEAFF.

This clonotype was detected a few times. The chain links TRBV12-3 or TRBV12-4 to TRBJ1-5; D perhaps matches TRBD1 (5 bases). The CDR3 has 16 amino acids. Deletions cut 3 bases from V and 2 bases from J, with 14 bases between. The DNA for the CDR3 is TGTGCCAGCAGTTTTCAGGGAGGAGCGGGCAATCAGCCCCAGCATTTT. Translation: CASSFQGGAGNQPQHF.

This chain uses TRBV7-9 with TRBJ1-4, with D hard to call. V was pared by 5 bases and J by 3 bases, with 13 bases between. CDR3 length: 15 amino acids. Germline CDR1 SEHNR, CDR2 FQNEAQ (reference sequence). The CDR3 sequence: CASSGVLGPNEKLFF. As DNA, the CDR3 is TGTGCCAGCAGCGGAGTGTTGGGCCCTAATGAAAAACTGTTTTTT.

The chain combines TRBV5-1 with TRBJ2-5, with D hard to call. Germline CDR1 is SGHRS and CDR2 is YFSETQ. The length of the CDR3 is 15 residues. V gave up 2 bases and J gave up 1 base, with 12 bases separating them. The CDR3 region is CASSFLRGFQETQYF. The CDR3 coding sequence is TGCGCCAGCAGCTTTTTGAGAGGATTCCAAGAGACCCAGTACTTC. Using reference TRBV5-1 and TRBJ2-5 for the parts outside the CDR3, the full variable domain is KAGVTQTPRYLIKTRGQQVTLSCSPISGHRSVSWYQQTPGQGLQFLFEYFSETQRNKGNFPGRFSGRQFSNSRSEMNVSTLELGDSALYLCASSFLRGFQETQYFGPGTRLLVL.

The chain couples TRBV21-1 to TRBJ2-3; the table assigns TRBD1, which was not confirmed against the DNA. TRBV21-1 is termed a pseudogene. The CDR3 is 22 amino acids. The CDR3 region is CASSNRDPRTGQPDPSTDTQYF. For the CDR3, the DNA is TGTGCCAGCAGCAATCGAGACCCGAGGACAGGCCAACCCGACCCTAGCACAGATACGCAGTATTTT.

The chain joins TRBV7-9 to TRBJ1-2; D gene ambiguous. The CDR3 loop spans 12 amino acids. V was cut by 5 bases and J by 8 bases, with 12 bases left in between. Germline CDR1 SEHNR, CDR2 FQNEAQ (reference sequence). For the CDR3, the DNA is TGTGCCAGCAGCCCGGGAGTAAGAGGCTACACCTTC. It yields the protein CASSPGVRGYTF.

At least ten counts were recorded for this clonotype. The chain carries TRBV11-2 and TRBJ2-1; D is perhaps TRBD1 (5 bases). The length of the CDR3 is 13 residues. Germline CDR1 and CDR2: SGHAT and FQNNGV. With 0 bases removed from V and 10 bases from J, the gap between germline ends came to 10 bases. The CDR3 region has the DNA TGTGCCAGCAGCTTAGATTTCGGACAAGAGCAGTTCTTC. This encodes CASSLDFGQEQFF.

This clonotype appeared a few times. The chain is built from TRBV9 and TRBJ2-1; either TRBD1 or TRBD2 may fit D (5 bases each). The CDR3 covers 14 residues. Trimming pared 4 bases from V and 7 bases from J, leaving 15 bases between. Germline CDR1 reads SGDLS; CDR2 reads YYNGEE. DNA for the CDR3: TGTGCCAGCAGCCCTTGGGGCAGGGAGAATGAGCAGTTCTTC. Protein: CASSPWGRENEQFF.

This chain connects TRBV7-9 to TRBJ2-1; possibly TRBD2 for D (5 bases). The CDR3 runs 15 residues. V gave up 5 bases and J gave up 4 bases, with 15 bases separating them. Germline-derived CDR1 and CDR2 are SEHNR and FQNEAQ (reference sequence). In DNA form, the CDR3 reads TGTGCCAGCAGCCCAGGACCAGGCGGGTACAATGAGCAGTTCTTC. This codes for CASSPGPGGYNEQFF.